This TCR beta chain derives from a study of shared T cell receptors in the human thymus. Using immunoSEQ multiplex PCR, the repertoire was profiled, and TCRdb retains in-frame clones only, with some absent. The sample has approximately 660,000 clones; 85% to 90% are singletons. Trimming took 2 bases from V and 8 from J, leaving 14 bases between them. Germline CDR1 is SGHRS and CDR2 is YFSETQ. The CDR3 has 14 residues. These data also featured in a second study, about human thymus T cells. Turning to that study: Thymus tissue was removed during corrective cardiac surgery. Thymic repertoires of unrelated individuals were reported in related research to overlap highly.

This clonotype was sampled from a boy under two years old with a congenital heart defect. The sample comprised thymocytes. V is TRBV5-1 and J is TRBJ2-1; weak D call: TRBD1 (5 bases). CDR3 in amino acids: CASSFFEVGDEQFF. As DNA, the CDR3 is TGCGCCAGCAGCTTCTTCGAGGTAGGGGATGAGCAGTTCTTC.